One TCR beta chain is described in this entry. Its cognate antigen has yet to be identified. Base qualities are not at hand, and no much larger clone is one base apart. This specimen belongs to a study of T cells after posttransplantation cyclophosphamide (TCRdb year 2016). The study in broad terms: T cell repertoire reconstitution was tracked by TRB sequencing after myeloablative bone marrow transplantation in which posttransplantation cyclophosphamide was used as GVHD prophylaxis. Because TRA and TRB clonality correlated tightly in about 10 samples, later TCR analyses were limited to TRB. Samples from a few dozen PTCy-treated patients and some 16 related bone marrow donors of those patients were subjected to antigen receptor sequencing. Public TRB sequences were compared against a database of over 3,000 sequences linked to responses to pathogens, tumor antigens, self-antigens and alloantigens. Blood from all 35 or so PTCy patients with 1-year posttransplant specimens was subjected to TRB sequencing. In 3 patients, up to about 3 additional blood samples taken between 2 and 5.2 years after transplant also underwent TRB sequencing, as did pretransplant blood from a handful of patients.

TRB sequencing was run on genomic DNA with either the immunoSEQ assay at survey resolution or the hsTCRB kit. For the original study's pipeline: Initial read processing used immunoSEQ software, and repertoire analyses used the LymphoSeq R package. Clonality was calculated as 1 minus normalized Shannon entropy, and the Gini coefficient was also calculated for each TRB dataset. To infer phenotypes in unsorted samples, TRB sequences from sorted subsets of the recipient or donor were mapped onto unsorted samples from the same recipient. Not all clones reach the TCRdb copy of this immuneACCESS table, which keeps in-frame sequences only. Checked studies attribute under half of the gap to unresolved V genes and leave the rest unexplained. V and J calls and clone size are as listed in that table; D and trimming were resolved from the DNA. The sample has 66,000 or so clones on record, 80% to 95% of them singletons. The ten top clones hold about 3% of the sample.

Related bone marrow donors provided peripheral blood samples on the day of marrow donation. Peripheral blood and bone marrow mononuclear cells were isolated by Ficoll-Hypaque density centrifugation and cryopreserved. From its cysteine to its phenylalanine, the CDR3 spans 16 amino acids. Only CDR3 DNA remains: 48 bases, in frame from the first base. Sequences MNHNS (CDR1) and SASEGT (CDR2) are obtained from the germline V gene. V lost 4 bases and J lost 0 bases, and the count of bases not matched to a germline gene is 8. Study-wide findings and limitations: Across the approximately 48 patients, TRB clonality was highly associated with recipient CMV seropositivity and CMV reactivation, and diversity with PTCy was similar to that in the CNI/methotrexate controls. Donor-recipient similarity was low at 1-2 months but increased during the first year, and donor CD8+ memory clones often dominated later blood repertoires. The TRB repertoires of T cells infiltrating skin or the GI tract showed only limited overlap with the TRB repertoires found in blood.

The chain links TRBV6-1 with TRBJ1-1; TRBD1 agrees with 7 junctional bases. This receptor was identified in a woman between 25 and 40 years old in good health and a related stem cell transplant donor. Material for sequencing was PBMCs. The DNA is TGTGCCAGCAGTGTCCGGGACAGCGTTATGAACACTGAAGCTTTCTTT. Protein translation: CASSVRDSVMNTEAFF.